This is a list of T cell receptor beta chains from one sample in a study of tumor-infiltrating lymphocytes in localized non-small cell lung cancer. Repertoires were generated with immunoSEQ multiplex PCR, while TCRdb's copy carries only in-frame clones and drops some. The repertoire has around 15,000 clones, 35% to 55% of them found once; the top ten carry about 15%. Sample: lung tumor tissue. The receptors shown here come from a human donor with non-small cell lung cancer. The CDR3 runs from the conserved cysteine through the conserved F or W. D genes are given only for firm matches. Clone sizes are given selectively: once, few, many, or a class where the clone is expanded.

V gene	clone size	J gene	D gene	CDR3 protein	CDR3 DNA
TRBV6-5	NA	TRBJ2-7	NA	CAISGAATSSYEQYF	TGTGCCATCAGTGGGGCGGCTACAAGCTCCTACGAGCAGTACTTC
TRBV7-2	few	TRBJ1-2	TRBD1	CASSSSTGDYGYTF	TGTGCCAGCAGCTCGTCGACAGGGGACTATGGCTACACCTTC
TRBV19	NA	TRBJ1-3	NA	CASSIRDGNTIYF	TGTGCCAGTAGTATCCGGGATGGAAACACCATATATTTT
TRBV29-1	NA	TRBJ2-1	NA	CSSRTPRDTEQFF	TGCAGCTCCAGGACCCCGAGGGACACTGAGCAGTTCTTC
TRBV9	medium-sized	TRBJ2-1	TRBD2	CASSAIRTSGFDEQFF	TGTGCCAGCAGCGCTATCCGGACTAGCGGGTTCGATGAGCAGTTCTTC
TRBV18	many	TRBJ1-1	TRBD1	CASSEGASAEAFF	TGTGCCAGCTCAGAGGGGGCGTCAGCTGAAGCTTTCTTT
TRBV7-9	NA	TRBJ2-3	TRBD1	CASSPGQGAITDTQYF	TGTGCCAGCAGCCCGGGACAGGGGGCGATAACAGATACGCAGTATTTT
TRBV27	many	TRBJ1-4	NA	CASSLQGRIPGEKLFF	TGTGCCAGCAGTTTGCAGGGGCGCATCCCGGGGGAAAAACTGTTTTTT
TRBV4-1	many	TRBJ1-1	NA	CASSRQTEAFF	TGCGCCAGCAGCCGCCAGACTGAAGCTTTCTTT
TRBV9	NA	TRBJ2-3	NA	CASRGGDTQYF	TGTGCCAGCCGTGGGGGAGATACGCAGTATTTT